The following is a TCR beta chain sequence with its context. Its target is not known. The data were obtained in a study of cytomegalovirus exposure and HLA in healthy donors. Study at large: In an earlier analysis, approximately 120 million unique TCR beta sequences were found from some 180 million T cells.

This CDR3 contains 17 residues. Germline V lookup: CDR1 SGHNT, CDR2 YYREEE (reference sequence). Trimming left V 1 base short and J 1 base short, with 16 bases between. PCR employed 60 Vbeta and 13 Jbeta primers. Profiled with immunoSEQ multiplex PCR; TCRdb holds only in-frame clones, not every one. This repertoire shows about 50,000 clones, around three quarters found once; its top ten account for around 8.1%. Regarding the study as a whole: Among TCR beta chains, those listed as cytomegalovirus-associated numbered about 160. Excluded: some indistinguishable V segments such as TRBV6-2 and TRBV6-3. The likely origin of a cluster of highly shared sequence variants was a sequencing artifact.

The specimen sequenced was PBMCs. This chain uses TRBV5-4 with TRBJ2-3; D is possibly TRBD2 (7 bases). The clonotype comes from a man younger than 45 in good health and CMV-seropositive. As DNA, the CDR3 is TGTGCCAGCAGCTTGTTCTACGGAGGGGGGGGCACAGATACGCAGTATTTT. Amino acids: CASSLFYGGGGTDTQYF.